This T cell receptor (beta chain) was retrieved from a study of CD8 T cells in ankylosing spondylitis. This clonotype was seen many times. The antigen is undetermined. General study results and limits: Seven to nine highly homologous variants made up a TCR beta motif that seemed to typify ankylosing spondylitis blood.

A single record per CDR3 protein comes from TCRdb applying MiXCR to the 5' RACE reads. The sample gives 200,000 or so distinct CDR3 sequences, approximately 18% of which show up once; 4.3% is in the top ten. The CDR3 sequence is 17 residues long. Trimming cost V 5 bases and J 7 bases; bases outside gene matches: 9. The germline CDR1 and CDR2 sequences are SGHAT and FQNNGV. This chain connects TRBV11-2 to TRBJ2-1; the match to TRBD2 covers 15 bases. The clonotype comes from a male donor aged 10 to 35 with ankylosing spondylitis or in good health (not recorded which). Sequencing input: blood, either unsorted or a sorted T cell fraction (not recorded which). The CDR3 spells CASSPRTSGRALNEQFF. CDR3 DNA sequence: TGTGCCAGCAGCCCGCGGACTAGCGGGAGGGCCCTGAATGAGCAGTTCTTC.